This T cell receptor (beta chain) originates from a study of blood T cell repertoires in COVID-19 (dated by TCRdb to the early 2020s). About the investigation overall: Samples covering the acute and convalescent phases of COVID-19 were provided by collaborators in the United States, Italy and Spain. The material from the prospective study consisted of cDNA or gDNA derived from T cells, B-cell-depleted T cells, or PBMCs. Subjects who had been exposed to COVID-19, were actively infected with it, or had recovered from it provided the deeply sampled blood TCRbeta repertoires that made up the dataset. The repertoires were made available in a free public database intended to serve as a resource for research on the immune response to SARS-CoV-2. Samples came from the ongoing ImmuneRACE study (first 160 participants) plus 1,254 subjects from 6 global collaborators. The sample metadata nearly always contained a de-identified subject ID, COVID-19 status, age in years and sex. HLA class I and class II types, where available, came from metadata supplied by the sample provider rather than from assay-based typing. The paper as a whole reports these results and caveats: The amount of clinical and demographic metadata varied by source and participant and was provided uncurated.

In Seattle, one collaborating source enrolled patients while the infection was active and tracked those patients longitudinally over the course of disease. Each collaborating institution followed its own protocols to collect whole blood in K2EDTA tubes. For TCRbeta analysis, collaborators shipped samples in one of three forms: frozen whole blood, isolated PBMCs, or DNA extracted from either of those sample types. Counted from cysteine to phenylalanine, this CDR3 has 14 amino acids. Of the read, only the CDR3 DNA is kept; its 42 bases are in frame from base 1. CDR1 SNHLY and CDR2 FYNNEI were looked up in the germline V gene. For this chain, trimming is 6 bases at the V end and 6 bases at the J end, and the number of junction bases without a gene match is 5. TCRbeta CDR3 regions were amplified from genomic DNA by means of the immunoSEQ Assay, a bias-controlled multiplex PCR. In the authors' own workflow: The number of nucleated cells in each sample was estimated from the amplification of reference gene primers within the assay. To quantify the absolute abundance of each unique TCRbeta CDR3 rearrangement, sequence reads were collapsed and filtered. For each sample, productive Simpson clonality was calculated by taking the square root of Simpson's diversity index across productive rearrangements. The table comes from immuneACCESS by way of TCRdb, which keeps in-frame sequences with V and J called. Part of the clones is missing from these tables; in studies checked, under half for an unresolved V gene and the rest for unknown reasons. D and trimming come from the DNA, and the V and J calls and clone size come from that table. Across this sample there are approximately 51,000 clones, with around 87% seen only once. The leading ten clones occupy 2.1% of the sample.

Regarding this clone: No cognate antigen has been identified for it. No much larger clone is present one base from it, and per-base qualities are unavailable.

The V and J segments used are TRBV2 and TRBJ2-7; 13 central nucleotides agree with TRBD2. Sequencing was done on a sample of peripheral blood. The clonotype originates from a woman at least 80 years old with COVID-19, enrolled during active disease. The nucleotide sequence is TGTGCCAGCAGGGGACTAGCGGGAATCGGCGAGCAGTACTTC. This encodes CASRGLAGIGEQYF. The entire variable domain, with the stretches around the CDR3 drawn from the reference TRBV2 and TRBJ2-7 proteins, is EPEVTQTPSHQVTQMGQEVILRCVPISNHLYFYWYRQILGQKVEFLVSFYNNEISEKSEIFDDQFSVERPDGSNFTLKIRSTKLEDSAMYFCASRGLAGIGEQYFGPGTRLTVT.